The 29 T cell receptor beta chains below come from one sample, sequenced in a study of response to subunit inactivated influenza vaccine. TCRdb itself ran the RT-PCR reads through MiXCR, one entry per CDR3 protein. The table includes hundreds of thousands of distinct CDR3 sequences, around 16% detected once. This specimen consisted of PBMCs from blood, obtained less than 13 days after vaccination. The receptors come from a man aged 45 to 65 who received an inactivated influenza vaccine.

This clonotype has a handful of counts. V and J are TRBV7-2 and TRBJ2-2, with 11 bases matching TRBD2. The V gene's germline CDR1 is SGHTA and CDR2 FQGNSA. The CDR3 sequence is 14 residues long. Trimming cost V 5 bases and J 10 bases; bases outside gene matches: 6. CDR3 nucleotide sequence: TGTGCCAGCAGCCGTACTAGCGGGAGCGCGGAGCTGTTTTTT. Translation: CASSRTSGSAELFF.

This rearrangement joins TRBV14 to TRBJ2-1; D ambiguous. This CDR3 has 15 residues. V lost 5 bases, J lost 9 bases, and 20 bases lay in between. Germline V CDR1 and CDR2: SGHDN, FVKESK. The CDR3 sequence: CASSASVRTRGEQFF. CDR3 nucleotide sequence: TGTGCCAGCAGCGCCTCGGTCCGCACACGAGGTGAGCAGTTCTTC.

This clonotype was observed a few times. The chain employs TRBV6-1 and TRBJ2-1; D is unclear. The CDR3 is made up of 16 amino acids. Trimming removed 8 bases at V and 0 bases at J, with 17 bases between. Germline values: CDR1 MNHNS, CDR2 SASEGT. In DNA, the CDR3 is TGTGCCAGCCAACTAACGGCCGGCAGCTCCTACAATGAGCAGTTCTTC. Translated: CASQLTAGSSYNEQFF.

The table lists this clonotype with a few counts. This chain uses TRBV5-5 with TRBJ2-7; the D gene is possibly TRBD1 (5 bases). The length of the CDR3 is 15 residues. Germline lookup yields CDR1 SGHKS and CDR2 YYEKEE (reference sequence). Trimming took off 0 bases at V and 5 bases at J, with 15 bases between the two ends. CDR3 DNA: TGTGCCAGCAGCTTGGGGGTAGGGGCCTTGAACGAGCAGTACTTC. Its protein is CASSLGVGALNEQYF.

This clonotype was seen only a few times. CDR3 residues: CSATKGGLSETQYF. The CDR3 DNA reads TGCAGTGCTACCAAAGGGGGGTTATCGGAGACCCAGTACTTC. The chain combines TRBV20-1 with TRBJ2-5; either TRBD1 or TRBD2 may supply D (6 bases each). CDR3 size: 14 residues. Trimming stripped 4 bases from V and 5 bases from J, with 17 bases between. The germline V gene has CDR1 DFQATT and CDR2 SNEGSKA (reference sequence).

On this clonotype: At one end, the junction sequence differs from germline, possibly due to a read error. V usage is TRBV7-2 and J usage is TRBJ2-5; maybe TRBD1 (5 bases). Germline CDR1 reads SGHTA; CDR2 reads FQGNSA. This CDR3 is built from 14 residues. CDR3 region: CASSYSLGQGTQYF. CDR3 nucleotide sequence: TGTGCCAGCAGCTATAGTCTGGGGCAAGGGACCCAGTACTTC.

The chain couples TRBV3-1 to TRBJ2-7; D might be TRBD1 (5 bases). Germline V gene data show CDR1 as LGHDT and CDR2 as YNNKEL (reference sequence). Trimming removed 1 base from V and 7 bases from J, with 11 bases in between. The CDR3 has 13 amino acids. CDR3 nucleotides: TGTGCCAGCAGCCAAGTGGGGCGGTCTGAGCAGTACTTC. It encodes CASSQVGRSEQYF.

The rearrangement links TRBV20-1 to TRBJ2-7; D remains ambiguous. The CDR3 loop spans 14 amino acids. The germline CDR1 and CDR2 sequences are DFQATT and SNEGSKA (reference sequence). V shed 1 base and J shed 0 bases, with 10 bases lying between them. CDR3 region: CSARGGGYSYEQYF. The CDR3 bases are TGCAGTGCTAGAGGGGGTGGGTACTCCTACGAGCAGTACTTC.

In this sample, this clonotype turned up a few times. The chain couples TRBV11-1 to TRBJ2-5; 8 nucleotides line up with TRBD1. This CDR3 has 18 amino acids. Germline V gene sequence: CDR1 SGHAT, CDR2 FQDESV (reference sequence). J was trimmed by 5 bases and V by 1 base; bases with no gene match: 15. CDR3 sequence: CASSLGPVGQGLGETQYF. The CDR3 DNA reads as TGTGCCAGCAGCTTAGGCCCCGTCGGACAGGGCCTTGGGGAGACCCAGTACTTC. Full variable domain (missing parts from reference TRBV11-1 and TRBJ2-5): EAEVAQSPRYKITEKSQAVAFWCDPISGHATLYWYRQILGQGPELLVQFQDESVVDDSQLPKDRFSAERLKGVDSTLKIQPAELGDSAMYLCASSLGPVGQGLGETQYFGPGTRLLVL.

This clonotype has only a few counts. This sequence joins TRBV11-1 and TRBJ2-2; perhaps TRBD2 as D (5 bases). Germline V gives CDR1 SGHAT, CDR2 FQDESV (reference sequence). V shed 6 bases and J shed 1 base, with 21 bases lying between them. The CDR3 contains 18 residues. The CDR3 region is CASRTLGIALGNTGELFF. The CDR3, as DNA: TGTGCCAGCAGGACCCTTGGAATTGCACTAGGGAACACCGGGGAGCTGTTTTTT.

Ten or more counts support this clonotype. Germline is not matched at one junction end, which may reflect a read error. CDR3: CASRTGTSTDTQYF. In DNA, the CDR3 is TGCGCCAGCAGGACCGGGACTAGCACAGATACGCAGTATTTT. This sequence joins TRBV6-1 and TRBJ2-3; perhaps TRBD2 as D (6 bases). CDR1 and CDR2 from the germline V gene are MNHNS and SASEGT. CDR3 size: 14 residues.

The CDR3 nucleotides are TGCAGTGCTAGAGAGACTAGCGGGAGGCTTAATGAGCAGTTCTTC. It is translated as CSARETSGRLNEQFF. V is TRBV20-1 and J is TRBJ2-1, with 13 bases fitting TRBD2. The CDR3 loop spans 15 amino acids. The J segment lost 7 bases and the V segment lost 0 bases, leaving 3 bases of the junction unmatched. CDR1 and CDR2 from the germline V gene are DFQATT and SNEGSKA (reference sequence).

This clonotype was recorded many times. This chain links TRBV12-3 or TRBV12-4 with TRBJ2-1; 8 bases map to TRBD2. The length of the CDR3 is 13 residues. Germline trimming cut 1 base from V and 9 bases from J; bases unmatched to any gene: 2. Here the CDR3 reads CASSLGREGEQFF. CDR3 nucleotides: TGTGCCAGCAGTTTAGGCCGGGAGGGTGAGCAGTTCTTC.

This clonotype has at least ten counts. This chain links TRBV4-1 with TRBJ1-1; D is unclear. The CDR3 is 17 residues long. The V gene's germline CDR1 is MGHRA and CDR2 YSYEKL. The V and J ends lost 3 bases and 2 bases respectively, with 19 bases between them. The CDR3 DNA reads as TGCGCCAGCAGCCAGCCTAAGCGCCGGGCGCTTAACACTGAAGCTTTCTTT. This encodes CASSQPKRRALNTEAFF.

This rearrangement joins TRBV12-3 or TRBV12-4 to TRBJ2-7, with 7 nucleotides matching TRBD2. CDR3 length equals 15 residues. V shed 7 bases, J shed 6 bases, and the junction held 15 bases outside the gene matches. The CDR3 coding sequence is TGTGCCAGCACCTTACATCAATTCCCGGGGGGCGAGCAGTACTTC. It specifies CASTLHQFPGGEQYF.

In its sample, this clonotype was seen a few times. The rearrangement uses TRBV28 and TRBJ2-3; D possibly uses TRBD1 or TRBD2 (5 bases each). Per germline, CDR1 MDHEN and CDR2 SYDVKM. This CDR3 spans 13 amino acids. The V and J ends lost 6 bases and 6 bases respectively, with 13 bases between them. As DNA, the CDR3 is TGTGCCAGCAGCTTTCGGGGCATGGATACGCAGTATTTT. It is translated as CASSFRGMDTQYF. The variable domain in full, completed from reference TRBV28 and TRBJ2-3, reads DVKVTQSSRYLVKRTGEKVFLECVQDMDHENMFWYRQDPGLGLRLIYFSYDVKMKEKGDIPEGYSVSREKKERFSLILESASTNQTSMYLCASSFRGMDTQYFGPGTRLTVL.

The rearrangement links TRBV3-1 to TRBJ2-3, with 7 bases lining up with TRBD2. This CDR3 spans 16 amino acids. V was pared by 1 base and J by 0 bases, with 4 bases of the junction left unmatched. Germline values: CDR1 LGHDT, CDR2 YNNKEL (reference sequence). In DNA, the CDR3 is TGTGCCAGCAGCCAAGTGAGGCGGGGGAGCACAGATACGCAGTATTTT. Protein sequence: CASSQVRRGSTDTQYF.

This clonotype was seen at least ten times. The chain couples TRBV7-2 to TRBJ2-7; a possible D gene is TRBD1 (6 bases). Trimming pared 1 base from V and 1 base from J, leaving 8 bases between. Germline loops: CDR1 SGHTA, CDR2 FQGNSA. The CDR3 runs 14 residues. CDR3 bases: TGTGCCAGCAGCTTAGGGGGGACATCCTACGAGCAGTACTTC. Protein: CASSLGGTSYEQYF.

This sequence joins TRBV6-5 and TRBJ2-5; D call uncertain. The CDR3 covers 14 residues. The V and J ends lost 0 bases and 0 bases respectively, with 5 bases between them. Germline values: CDR1 MNHEY, CDR2 SVGAGI. CDR3 sequence: CASSYSRNQETQYF. CDR3 sequence (DNA): TGTGCCAGCAGTTACTCGCGGAACCAAGAGACCCAGTACTTC.

Concerning this clonotype: This may be a read error, as it is one base from a much larger clone. This chain links TRBV29-1 with TRBJ1-2; the match to TRBD1 covers 9 bases. The germline V gene has CDR1 SQVTM and CDR2 ANQGSEA. The CDR3 extends over 13 amino acids. The CDR3 region has the DNA TGCTGCGTGCGAGGACAGGGGACCTATGGCTACACCTTC. Translated, it gives CCVRGQGTYGYTF.

The chain uses TRBV20-1 and TRBJ2-1; D assignment may be TRBD1 or TRBD2 (6 bases each). V lost 5 bases and J 6 bases, leaving 17 bases between the germline ends. This CDR3 contains 14 residues. CDR1 is DFQATT, CDR2 SNEGSKA, per germline (reference sequence). The CDR3 DNA reads as TGCAGTGCTGGAACGGGGGCTAGCGCCAATGAGCAGTTCTTC. Translated: CSAGTGASANEQFF.

This clonotype was picked up a small number of times. The chain couples TRBV9 to TRBJ2-2; 7 positions agree with TRBD1. Germline CDR1 SGDLS, CDR2 YYNGEE. This CDR3 is built from 15 residues. V was pared by 2 bases and J by 5 bases, with 6 bases of the junction left unmatched. CDR3 protein: CASSVSGRGTGELFF. Here the CDR3 DNA reads TGTGCCAGCAGCGTGAGCGGCAGGGGGACCGGGGAGCTGTTTTTT.

The chain combines TRBV12-3 or TRBV12-4 with TRBJ2-5; 7 bases line up with TRBD2. This CDR3 has 14 amino acids. The J segment lost 5 bases and the V segment lost 6 bases, leaving 9 bases of the junction unmatched. The CDR3 DNA is TGTGCCAGCAGCCCGGGACTGCGGGGGGAGACCCAGTACTTC. This codes for CASSPGLRGETQYF.

This clonotype was seen only a few times. The chain couples TRBV6-5 to TRBJ1-2; D is unclear. Germline values: CDR1 MNHEY, CDR2 SVGAGI. CDR3 length: 12 amino acids. The V end lost 9 bases, the J end lost 4 bases, and 12 bases lay between the germline ends. Here the CDR3 DNA reads TGTGCCAGGTGGAGGTGGGGCTATGGCTACACCTTC. Translated, it gives CARWRWGYGYTF.

This clonotype showed up many times. The rearrangement uses TRBV12-3 or TRBV12-4 and TRBJ2-1; no reliable D call. The length of the CDR3 is 18 residues. Deletions cut 5 bases from V and 0 bases from J, with 20 bases between. The CDR3 bases are TGTGCCAGCAGTCCACCGGTTCTTAGCCAGAGCTCCTACAATGAGCAGTTCTTC. It codes for CASSPPVLSQSSYNEQFF.

This clonotype was observed a few times. The CDR3 loop is CASSLAGGQEQFF. In DNA, the CDR3 is TGTGCCAGCAGTTTAGCGGGAGGGCAAGAGCAGTTCTTC. This chain connects TRBV12-3 or TRBV12-4 to TRBJ2-1; TRBD2 agrees at 7 bases. The CDR3 is 13 amino acids. J was trimmed by 10 bases and V by 0 bases; bases with no gene match: 3.

This chain joins TRBV5-6 and TRBJ2-2, with 9 bases identical to TRBD1. The CDR3 runs 15 residues. The J segment lost 4 bases and the V segment lost 1 base, leaving 2 bases of the junction unmatched. Germline V gene sequence: CDR1 SGHDT, CDR2 YYEEEE. CDR3 in DNA: TGTGCCAGCAGCTTGCTGGGACAGGGCACCGGGGAGCTGTTTTTT. This encodes CASSLLGQGTGELFF.

A few counts support this clonotype. The CDR3 DNA reads TGCAGTGCCTCGAGGACTAGCCGCGGGGAGCTGTTTTTT. It codes for CSASRTSRGELFF. This sequence joins TRBV20-1 and TRBJ2-2; 8 positions agree with TRBD2. The CDR3 runs 13 residues. The germline V gene has CDR1 DFQATT and CDR2 SNEGSKA (reference sequence). V lost 6 bases to trimming and J lost 7 bases; unmatched junction nucleotides: 7.

This clonotype has just a few counts. The chain joins TRBV11-2 to TRBJ2-2; no clear D. Trimming cost V 5 bases and J 5 bases, with 9 bases left between them. This CDR3 comprises 13 residues. CDR1 and CDR2 (germline): SGHAT, FQNNGV. CDR3 sequence: CASSTFKTGELFF. The CDR3 DNA reads TGTGCCAGCAGCACCTTTAAAACCGGGGAGCTGTTTTTT.